This TCR beta chain was captured by sequencing in a study of T-cell reconstitution after alpha-beta-depleted transplantation in children. Unique molecular identifiers were incorporated into the prepared TCRbeta library. One entry per CDR3 protein results from TCRdb running MiXCR on the PCR reads. The sample contains about a million distinct CDR3 sequences, about 29% of which appear only once. This clonotype was seen repeatedly, ten times or more. Antigen: not known. Study conclusions and caveats: T cells produced anew were the main source of T-cell counts and diversity one year after transplant. In patients about two months after transplant, alpha-beta T cells reportedly arose from several hundred expanded graft clones. Surviving recipient T cells and intrathymic progenitors accounted for some patients' high TCRbeta diversity at day 60.

Specimen: PBMCs, mostly from graft donor cells, collected 360 days after TCRalphabeta/CD19-depleted stem cell transplant. The TCR was taken from a boy under two years old who had a stem cell transplant for SCID, so the T cells may come from the graft donor.

CDR3 sequence: CASSLGQDNQPQHF. CDR3 coding DNA: TGTGCCAGCAGCCTCGGACAGGACAATCAGCCCCAGCATTTT. The rearrangement links TRBV16 to TRBJ1-5, with TRBD1 matching 7 bases. V trimming: 4 bases; J trimming: 3 bases; junction bases outside the gene matches: 3. Germline CDR1 is KGHSY and CDR2 is FQNENV. CDR3 length: 14 amino acids.